The 10 T cell receptor beta chains presented below share a single source sample, sequenced in a study of blood T cells in healthy people across ages. A second PCR, run for about 7 to 11 cycles, used a sample-barcoded 5' primer plus a J-beta primer mix. TCRdb independently ran MiXCR on the 5' RACE reads; one entry per CDR3 protein. The sample holds 2 million or so distinct CDR3 sequences, roughly 49% seen once. Sample: blood. All receptors derive from a woman in her forties in good health.

The rearrangement links TRBV20-1 to TRBJ2-3; 12 nucleotides line up with TRBD1. The V gene's germline CDR1 is DFQATT and CDR2 SNEGSKA (reference sequence). The CDR3 has 17 amino acids. The CDR3 sequence is CTSTSGTGGVRTDTQYF. The CDR3 DNA sequence: TGCACAAGCACCTCCGGGACAGGGGGCGTCAGGACAGATACGCAGTATTTT.

The chain couples TRBV6-2 or TRBV6-3 to TRBJ2-4, with 7 bases aligning to TRBD1. Germline-derived CDR1 and CDR2 are MNHEY and SVGEGT. This CDR3 is 14 amino acids long. J was trimmed by 1 base and V by 7 bases; bases with no gene match: 4. In DNA form, the CDR3 reads TGTGCCAGCAAAACAGGGGAGGCCAAAAACATTCAGTACTTC. It yields the protein CASKTGEAKNIQYF.

This sequence joins TRBV20-1 and TRBJ2-3; 8 nucleotides line up with TRBD2. Trimming took 1 base from V and 2 from J; bases not matched to a gene: 8. CDR1 DFQATT and CDR2 SNEGSKA come from the germline V gene (reference sequence). The CDR3 is 16 residues long. As DNA, the CDR3 is TGCAGTGCTAGAGTGGCGGGGGGCCCTCTCACAGATACGCAGTATTTT. Its translation: CSARVAGGPLTDTQYF.

This clonotype showed up just a few times. The chain combines TRBV12-3 or TRBV12-4 with TRBJ1-2; D not resolved. The CDR3 has 11 amino acids. V was trimmed by 8 bases and J by 3 bases, leaving 7 bases between them. Here the CDR3 DNA reads TGTGCCAGCCTCGCAGACTATGGCTACACCTTC. This sequence encodes CASLADYGYTF.

In this sample, this clonotype turned up once. The rearrangement uses TRBV7-9 and TRBJ2-5; D might be TRBD1 or TRBD2, each matching 6 bases. The CDR3 consists of 15 residues. V lost 5 bases and J 1 base, leaving 14 bases between the germline ends. Germline loops: CDR1 SEHNR, CDR2 FQNEAQ (reference sequence). Here the CDR3 DNA reads TGTGCCAGCAGCCCTTGGGGGGCGATCCAAGAGACCCAGTACTTC. This codes for CASSPWGAIQETQYF.

This sequence joins TRBV6-5 and TRBJ2-1, with D unresolved. The V gene's germline CDR1 is MNHEY and CDR2 SVGAGI. The CDR3 runs to 14 residues. V lost 7 bases and J lost 4, with 14 bases in between. The CDR3 region has the DNA TGTGCCAGCAAAACTGCCCCTTCGTACAATGAGCAGTTCTTC. Translating gives CASKTAPSYNEQFF.

This clonotype showed up just a few times. The chain links TRBV2 to TRBJ2-7; D is perhaps TRBD2 (6 bases). This CDR3 has 16 amino acids. The germline CDR1 and CDR2 sequences are SNHLY and FYNNEI. The germline V and J ends were trimmed by 1 base and 4 bases, with 17 bases remaining between them. The CDR3 is CASSEGGGLTGYEQYF. CDR3 in DNA: TGTGCCAGCAGTGAAGGGGGAGGCCTGACTGGGTACGAGCAGTACTTC.

The V call is TRBV3-1, the J call TRBJ1-2; TRBD1 matches at 9 bases. This CDR3 has 12 residues. Germline CDR1 reads LGHDT; CDR2 reads YNNKEL (reference sequence). With 5 bases clipped from V and 7 bases from J, the junction kept 2 bases outside the gene matches. In DNA form, the CDR3 reads TGTGCCAGCAGCACAGGGGGCATTGGCTACACCTTC. Translation gives CASSTGGIGYTF.

Comments on this clonotype: The junction and the germline gene differ at one end; a read error may be behind it. The genes are TRBV6-2 or TRBV6-3 and TRBJ2-3; D ambiguous. Germline V gene sequence: CDR1 MNHEY, CDR2 SVGEGT. CDR3 length: 13 amino acids. The CDR3 bases are TGTGCCAGCAGTTACCGGGCGGCAGATACGCGGTATTTT. Its protein is CASSYRAADTRYF.

This clonotype turned up a few times. The gene calls are TRBV9 and TRBJ2-7, with D hard to call. The length of the CDR3 is 14 residues. Trimming left V 0 bases short and J 3 bases short, with 10 bases between. The germline V gene has CDR1 SGDLS and CDR2 YYNGEE. The CDR3 is CASSVGPNNYEQYF. The CDR3 DNA sequence: TGTGCCAGCAGCGTAGGGCCAAACAACTACGAGCAGTACTTC.